This T cell receptor beta chain was identified during a study of cytomegalovirus exposure and HLA in healthy donors. PCR involved 60 Vbeta and 13 Jbeta primers. Assay: immunoSEQ multiplex PCR; the TCRdb copy retains only in-frame clones and omits some. Among about 100,000 clones, more than 80% were seen once, and the ten largest hold approximately 4%. Germline loops: CDR1 PRHDT, CDR2 FYEKMQ (reference sequence). There are 16 residues in the CDR3. J gave up 9 bases and V 2 bases, and 12 bases lay outside the gene matches. The specimen was PBMCs. The V call is TRBV13, the J call TRBJ2-2, with 7 bases fitting TRBD1. The clonotype comes from a young man in good health and CMV-seronegative. CDR3 protein: CASSLSGQERGRELFF. The CDR3 nucleotides are TGTGCCAGCAGCTTATCCGGACAGGAGAGAGGTCGGGAGCTGTTTTTT.